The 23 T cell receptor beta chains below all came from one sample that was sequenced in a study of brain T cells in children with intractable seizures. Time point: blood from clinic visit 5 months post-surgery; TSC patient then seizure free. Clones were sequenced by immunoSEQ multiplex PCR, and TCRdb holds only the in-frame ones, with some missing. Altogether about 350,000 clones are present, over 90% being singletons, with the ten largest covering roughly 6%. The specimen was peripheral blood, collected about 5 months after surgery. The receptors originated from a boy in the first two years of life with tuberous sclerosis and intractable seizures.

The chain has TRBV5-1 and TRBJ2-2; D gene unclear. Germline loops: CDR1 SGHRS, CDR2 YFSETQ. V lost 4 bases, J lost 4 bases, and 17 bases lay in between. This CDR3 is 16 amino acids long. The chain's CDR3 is CASSITSTASTGELFF. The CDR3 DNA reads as TGCGCCAGCAGCATCACTTCAACGGCCAGCACCGGGGAGCTGTTTTTT.

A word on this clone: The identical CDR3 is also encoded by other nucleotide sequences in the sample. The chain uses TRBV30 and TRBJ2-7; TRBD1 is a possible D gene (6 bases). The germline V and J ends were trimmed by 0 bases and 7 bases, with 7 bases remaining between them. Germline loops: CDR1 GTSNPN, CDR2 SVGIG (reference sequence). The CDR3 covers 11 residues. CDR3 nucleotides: TGTGCCTGGAGTGTAAGGGGGGAGCAGTACTTC. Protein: CAWSVRGEQYF.

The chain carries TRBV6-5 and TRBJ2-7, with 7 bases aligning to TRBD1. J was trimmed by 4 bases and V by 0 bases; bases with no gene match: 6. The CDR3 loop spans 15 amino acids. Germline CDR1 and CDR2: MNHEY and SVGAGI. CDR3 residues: CASSYSTGQPYEQYF. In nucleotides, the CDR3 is TGTGCCAGCAGTTACTCGACAGGGCAGCCGTACGAGCAGTACTTC.

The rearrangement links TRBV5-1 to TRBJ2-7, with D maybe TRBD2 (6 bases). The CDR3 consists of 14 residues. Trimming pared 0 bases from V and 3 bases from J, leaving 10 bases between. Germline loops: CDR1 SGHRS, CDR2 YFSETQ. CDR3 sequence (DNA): TGCGCCAGCAGCTTGGATACTAGCCGCTACGAGCAGTACTTC. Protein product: CASSLDTSRYEQYF. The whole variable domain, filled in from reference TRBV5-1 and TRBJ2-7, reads KAGVTQTPRYLIKTRGQQVTLSCSPISGHRSVSWYQQTPGQGLQFLFEYFSETQRNKGNFPGRFSGRQFSNSRSEMNVSTLELGDSALYLCASSLDTSRYEQYFGPGTRLTVT.

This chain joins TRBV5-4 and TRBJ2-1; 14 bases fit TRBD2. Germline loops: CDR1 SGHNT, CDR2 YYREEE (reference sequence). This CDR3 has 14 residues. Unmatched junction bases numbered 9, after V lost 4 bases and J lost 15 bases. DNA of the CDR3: TGTGCCAGCAGCACTCCGGGACTAGCGGGGGCCCTGTTCTTC. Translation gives CASSTPGLAGALFF. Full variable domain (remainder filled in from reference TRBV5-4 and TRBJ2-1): ETGVTQSPTHLIKTRGQQVTLRCSSQSGHNTVSWYQQALGQGPQFIFQYYREEENGRGNFPPRFSGLQFPNYSSELNVNALELDDSALYLCASSTPGLAGALFFGPGTRLTVL.

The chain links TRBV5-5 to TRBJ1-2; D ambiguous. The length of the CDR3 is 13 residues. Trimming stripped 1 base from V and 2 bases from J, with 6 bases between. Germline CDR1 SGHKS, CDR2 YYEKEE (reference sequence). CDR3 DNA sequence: TGTGCCAGCAGCTTGAGACAAAACTATGGCTACACCTTC. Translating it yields CASSLRQNYGYTF.

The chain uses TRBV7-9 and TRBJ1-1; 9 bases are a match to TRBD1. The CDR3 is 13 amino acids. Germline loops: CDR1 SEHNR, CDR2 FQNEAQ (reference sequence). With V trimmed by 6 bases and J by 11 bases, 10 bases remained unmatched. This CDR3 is CASRPRDRDFAFF. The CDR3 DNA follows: TGTGCCAGCAGACCCCGGGACAGGGATTTCGCTTTCTTT.

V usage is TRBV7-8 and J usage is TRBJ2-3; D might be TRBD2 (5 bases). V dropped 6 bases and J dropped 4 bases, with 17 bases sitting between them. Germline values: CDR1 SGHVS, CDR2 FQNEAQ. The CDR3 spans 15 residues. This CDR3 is CASSPTGIRPDTQYF. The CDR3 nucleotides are TGTGCCAGCAGTCCGACCGGGATCAGGCCAGATACGCAGTATTTT.

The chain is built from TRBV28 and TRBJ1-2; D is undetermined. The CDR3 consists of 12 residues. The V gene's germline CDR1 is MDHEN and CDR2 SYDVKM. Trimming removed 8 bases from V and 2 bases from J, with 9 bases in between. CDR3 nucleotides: TGTGCCAGCTCCCGCGAGAACTATGGCTACACCTTC. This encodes CASSRENYGYTF.

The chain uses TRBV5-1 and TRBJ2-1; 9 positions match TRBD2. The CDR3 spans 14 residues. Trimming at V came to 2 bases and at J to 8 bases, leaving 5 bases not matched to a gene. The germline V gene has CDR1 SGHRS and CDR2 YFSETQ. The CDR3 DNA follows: TGCGCCAGCAGCTTTAGCGGGAGTCAAGATGAGCAGTTCTTC. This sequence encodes CASSFSGSQDEQFF.

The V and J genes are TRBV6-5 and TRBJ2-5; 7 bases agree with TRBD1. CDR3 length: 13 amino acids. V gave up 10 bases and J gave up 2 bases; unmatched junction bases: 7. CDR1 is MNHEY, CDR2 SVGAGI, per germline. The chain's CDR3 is CATQTGVQETQYF. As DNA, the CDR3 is TGTGCCACCCAAACAGGGGTGCAAGAGACCCAGTACTTC.

CDR3 protein: CASSLGVYTEAFF. CDR3 sequence (DNA): TGTGCCAGCAGCTTAGGGGTTTACACTGAAGCTTTCTTT. The gene calls are TRBV5-5 and TRBJ1-1; maybe TRBD1 (5 bases). Germline values: CDR1 SGHKS, CDR2 YYEKEE (reference sequence). The CDR3 is 13 amino acids. V lost 2 bases, J lost 3 bases, and 8 bases lay in between.

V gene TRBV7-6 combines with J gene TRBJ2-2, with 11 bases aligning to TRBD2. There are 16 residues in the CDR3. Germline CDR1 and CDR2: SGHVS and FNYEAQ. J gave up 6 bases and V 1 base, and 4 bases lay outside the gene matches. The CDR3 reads CASSLVAGGDSGELFF. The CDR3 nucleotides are TGTGCCAGCAGCTTAGTAGCGGGGGGGGACTCCGGGGAGCTGTTTTTT.

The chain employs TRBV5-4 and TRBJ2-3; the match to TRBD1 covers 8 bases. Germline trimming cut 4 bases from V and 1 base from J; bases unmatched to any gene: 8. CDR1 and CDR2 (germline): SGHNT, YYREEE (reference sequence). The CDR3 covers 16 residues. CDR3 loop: CASSDNRGIGTDTQYF. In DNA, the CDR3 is TGTGCCAGCAGCGACAACAGGGGGATCGGCACAGATACGCAGTATTTT.

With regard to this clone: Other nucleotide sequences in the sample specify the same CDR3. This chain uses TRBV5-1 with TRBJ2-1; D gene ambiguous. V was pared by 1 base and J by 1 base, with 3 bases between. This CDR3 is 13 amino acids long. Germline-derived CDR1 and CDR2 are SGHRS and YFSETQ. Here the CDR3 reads CASSLTSYNEQFF. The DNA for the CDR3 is TGCGCCAGCAGCTTGACGTCCTACAATGAGCAGTTCTTC.

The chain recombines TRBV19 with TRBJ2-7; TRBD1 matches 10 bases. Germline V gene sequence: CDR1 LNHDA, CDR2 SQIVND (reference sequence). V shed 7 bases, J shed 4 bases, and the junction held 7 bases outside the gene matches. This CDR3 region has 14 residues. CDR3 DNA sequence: TGTGCCAGTAACCCGACAGGGGGCAAGTACGAGCAGTACTTC. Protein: CASNPTGGKYEQYF.

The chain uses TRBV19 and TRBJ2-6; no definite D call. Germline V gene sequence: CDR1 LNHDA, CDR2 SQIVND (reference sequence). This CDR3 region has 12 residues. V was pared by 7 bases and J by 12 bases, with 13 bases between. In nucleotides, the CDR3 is TGTGCCAGTACCGGGCCCGAGGCCGTCCTGACTTTC. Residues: CASTGPEAVLTF.

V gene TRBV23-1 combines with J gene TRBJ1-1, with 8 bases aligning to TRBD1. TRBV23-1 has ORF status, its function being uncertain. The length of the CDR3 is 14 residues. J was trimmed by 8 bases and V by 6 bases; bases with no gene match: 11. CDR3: CASSIVSGTGEAFF. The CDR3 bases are TGCGCCAGCAGCATAGTATCCGGGACAGGCGAAGCTTTCTTT.

CDR3 nucleotide sequence: TGTGCCAGCAGTTTGCGGGCCGGGGGTGAGCAGTTCTTC. The encoded protein is CASSLRAGGEQFF. The V and J genes are TRBV12-3 or TRBV12-4 and TRBJ2-1, with D possibly TRBD2 on 6 matching bases. There are 13 residues in the CDR3. The V gene lost 3 bases and the J gene lost 9 bases, with 12 bases spanning the gap.

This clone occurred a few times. This CDR3 is CASSTPGFEQYF. The CDR3 nucleotides read TGTGCCAGCAGCACACCGGGGTTCGAGCAGTACTTC. This chain joins TRBV11-1 and TRBJ2-7; TRBD2 is a possible D gene (5 bases). Trimming shortened V by 5 bases and J by 6 bases, and 11 bases separated the two germline ends. From germline, CDR1 is SGHAT and CDR2 FQDESV (reference sequence). This CDR3 comprises 12 residues.

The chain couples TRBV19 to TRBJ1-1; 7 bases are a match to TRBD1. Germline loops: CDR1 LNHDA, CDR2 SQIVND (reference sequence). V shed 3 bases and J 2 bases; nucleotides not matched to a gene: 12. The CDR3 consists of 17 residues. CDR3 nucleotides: TGTGCCAGTAGTATCCGCAGGGGGACTAAGGTTAACACTGAAGCTTTCTTT. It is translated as CASSIRRGTKVNTEAFF.

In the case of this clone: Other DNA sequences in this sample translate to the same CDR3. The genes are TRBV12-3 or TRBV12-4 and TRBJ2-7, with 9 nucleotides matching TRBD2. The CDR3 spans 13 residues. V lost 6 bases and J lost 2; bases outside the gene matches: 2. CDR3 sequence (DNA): TGTGCCAGCAGACTAGCGGGCACCTACGAGCAGTACTTC. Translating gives CASRLAGTYEQYF.

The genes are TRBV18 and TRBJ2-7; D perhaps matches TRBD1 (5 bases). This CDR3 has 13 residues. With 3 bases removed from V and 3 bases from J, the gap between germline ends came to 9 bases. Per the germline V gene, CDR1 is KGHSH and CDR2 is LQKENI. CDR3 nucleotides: TGTGCCAGCTCACCGAAAGGGGACTACGAGCAGTACTTC. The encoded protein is CASSPKGDYEQYF.